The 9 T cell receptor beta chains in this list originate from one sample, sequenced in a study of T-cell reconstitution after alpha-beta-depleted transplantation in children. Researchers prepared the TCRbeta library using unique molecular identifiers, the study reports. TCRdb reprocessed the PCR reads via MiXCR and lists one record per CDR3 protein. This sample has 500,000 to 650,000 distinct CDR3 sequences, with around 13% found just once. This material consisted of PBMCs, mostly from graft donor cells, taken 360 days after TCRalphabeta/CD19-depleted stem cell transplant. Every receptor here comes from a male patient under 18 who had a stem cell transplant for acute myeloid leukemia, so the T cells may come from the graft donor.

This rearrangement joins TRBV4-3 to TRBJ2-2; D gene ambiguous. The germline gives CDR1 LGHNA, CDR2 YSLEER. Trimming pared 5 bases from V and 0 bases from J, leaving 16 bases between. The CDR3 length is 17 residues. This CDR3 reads CASSKLVESANTGELFF. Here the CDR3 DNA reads TGCGCCAGCAGCAAATTGGTTGAGTCTGCGAACACCGGGGAGCTGTTTTTT.

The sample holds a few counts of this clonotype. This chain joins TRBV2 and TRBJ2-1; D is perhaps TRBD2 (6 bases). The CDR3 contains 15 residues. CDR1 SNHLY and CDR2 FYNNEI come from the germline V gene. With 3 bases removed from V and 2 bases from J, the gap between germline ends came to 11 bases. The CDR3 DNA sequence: TGTGCCAGCAGTGAGGGCGGGGCCGCCTACAATGAGCAGTTCTTC. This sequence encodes CASSEGGAAYNEQFF. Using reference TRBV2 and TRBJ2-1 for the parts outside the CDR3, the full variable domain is EPEVTQTPSHQVTQMGQEVILRCVPISNHLYFYWYRQILGQKVEFLVSFYNNEISEKSEIFDDQFSVERPDGSNFTLKIRSTKLEDSAMYFCASSEGGAAYNEQFFGPGTRLTVL.

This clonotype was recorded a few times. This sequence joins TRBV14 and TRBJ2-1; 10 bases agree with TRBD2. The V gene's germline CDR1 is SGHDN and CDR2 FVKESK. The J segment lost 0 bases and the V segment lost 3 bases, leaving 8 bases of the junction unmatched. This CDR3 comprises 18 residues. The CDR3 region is CASSQGLAGAFSYNEQFF. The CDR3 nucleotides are TGTGCCAGCAGCCAGGGTCTAGCGGGAGCGTTCTCCTACAATGAGCAGTTCTTC.

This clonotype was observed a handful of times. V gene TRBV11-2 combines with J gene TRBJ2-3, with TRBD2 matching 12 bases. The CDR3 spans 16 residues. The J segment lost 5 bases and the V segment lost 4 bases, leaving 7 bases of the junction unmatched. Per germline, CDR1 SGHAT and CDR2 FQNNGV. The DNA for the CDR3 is TGTGCCAGCAGCTCGACTAGCGGGAGAAGTGGAGATACGCAGTATTTT. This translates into CASSSTSGRSGDTQYF. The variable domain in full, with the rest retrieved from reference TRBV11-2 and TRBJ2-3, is EAGVAQSPRYKIIEKRQSVAFWCNPISGHATLYWYQQILGQGPKLLIQFQNNGVVDDSQLPKDRFSAERLKGVDSTLKIQPAKLEDSAVYLCASSSTSGRSGDTQYFGPGTRLTVL.

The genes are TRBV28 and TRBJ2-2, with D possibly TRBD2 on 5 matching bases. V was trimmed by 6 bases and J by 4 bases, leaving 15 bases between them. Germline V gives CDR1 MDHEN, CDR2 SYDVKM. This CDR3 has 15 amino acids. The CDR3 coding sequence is TGTGCCAGCAGACAAAAAGGACTCTCCACCGGGGAGCTGTTTTTT. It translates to CASRQKGLSTGELFF.

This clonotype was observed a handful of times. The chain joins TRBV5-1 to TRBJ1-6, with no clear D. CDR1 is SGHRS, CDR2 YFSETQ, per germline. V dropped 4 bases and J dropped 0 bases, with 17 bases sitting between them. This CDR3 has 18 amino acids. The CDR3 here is CASSNSARSSSYNSPLHF. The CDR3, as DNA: TGCGCCAGCAGCAATAGCGCACGGTCGAGCTCCTATAATTCACCCCTCCACTTT.

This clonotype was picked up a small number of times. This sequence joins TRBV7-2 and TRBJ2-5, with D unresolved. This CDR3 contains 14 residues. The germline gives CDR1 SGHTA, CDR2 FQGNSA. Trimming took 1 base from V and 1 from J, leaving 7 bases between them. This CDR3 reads CASSLEGFQETQYF. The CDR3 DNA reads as TGTGCCAGCAGCTTAGAAGGGTTCCAAGAGACCCAGTACTTC. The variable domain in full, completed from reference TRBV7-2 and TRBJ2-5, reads GAGVSQSPSNKVTEKGKDVELRCDPISGHTALYWYRQSLGQGLEFLIYFQGNSAPDKSGLPSDRFSAERTGGSVSTLTIQRTQQEDSAVYLCASSLEGFQETQYFGPGTRLLVL.

CDR3 nucleotides: TGTGCCAGCAGCCCTAAGTCGGCCGGGAGGTTCGAGCAGTACTTC. Translating gives CASSPKSAGRFEQYF. The J gene is TRBJ2-7, the V gene TRBV7-9, with 7 bases lining up with TRBD2. V gave up 5 bases and J gave up 6 bases; unmatched junction bases: 13. The CDR3 sequence is 15 residues long. Germline values: CDR1 SEHNR, CDR2 FQNEAQ (reference sequence).

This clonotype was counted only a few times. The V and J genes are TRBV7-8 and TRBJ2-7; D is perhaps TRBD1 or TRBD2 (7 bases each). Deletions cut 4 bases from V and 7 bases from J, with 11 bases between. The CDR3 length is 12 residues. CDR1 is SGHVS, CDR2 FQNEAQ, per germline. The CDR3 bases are TGTGCCAGCAGCTCCCAGGGGGGGGAGCAGTACTTC. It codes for CASSSQGGEQYF.